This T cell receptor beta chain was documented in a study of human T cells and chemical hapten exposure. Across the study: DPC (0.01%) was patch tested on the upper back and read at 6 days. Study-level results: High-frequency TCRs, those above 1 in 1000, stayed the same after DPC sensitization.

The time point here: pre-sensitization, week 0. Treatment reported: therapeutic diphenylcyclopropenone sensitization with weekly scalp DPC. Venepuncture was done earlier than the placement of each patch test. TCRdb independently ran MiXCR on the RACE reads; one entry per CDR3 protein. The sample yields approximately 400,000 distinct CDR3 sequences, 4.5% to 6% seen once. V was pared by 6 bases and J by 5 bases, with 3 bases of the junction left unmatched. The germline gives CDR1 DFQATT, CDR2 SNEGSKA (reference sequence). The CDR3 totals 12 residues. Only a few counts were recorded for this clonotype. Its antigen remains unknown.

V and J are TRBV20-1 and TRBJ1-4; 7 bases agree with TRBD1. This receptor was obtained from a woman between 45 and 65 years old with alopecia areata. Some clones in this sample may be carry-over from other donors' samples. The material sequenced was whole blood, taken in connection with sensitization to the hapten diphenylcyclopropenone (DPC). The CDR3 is CSATGQNEKLFF. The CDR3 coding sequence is TGCAGTGCGACGGGACAGAATGAAAAACTGTTTTTT.